The rows below give T cell receptor beta chains drawn from one sample of a study of blood T cell repertoires in COVID-19. Only in-frame clones appear in the TCRdb table, and some are missing; sequencing was by immunoSEQ multiplex PCR. The sample consists of roughly 150,000 clones, roughly nine tenths of them appearing once. The specimen was peripheral blood. These receptors were collected from a middle-aged woman with acute or convalescent COVID-19. The CDR3 runs from the conserved cysteine through the conserved F or W. D genes are given only for firm matches. Expanded clones get a size class; other rows say once, few or many, or leave the size out.

D	length	V	J	size	DNA	CDR3
-	19	TRBV7-9	TRBJ2-6	-	TGTGCCAGCAGCGATGGGTGGACGGAGAGGGACTCTGGGGCCAACGTCCTGACTTTC	CASSDGWTERDSGANVLTF
-	14	TRBV6-5	TRBJ1-5	-	TGTGCCAGCAGGGAGGGAGTCGCCAATCAGCCCCAGCATTTT	CASREGVANQPQHF
TRBD2	15	TRBV27	TRBJ2-3	-	TGTGCCAGCGGGATTGGCGGGGGGTTCACAGATACGCAGTATTTT	CASGIGGGFTDTQYF
TRBD1	15	TRBV24-1	TRBJ1-4	-	TGTGCCACCAGTGATCCGGGACAGGGTAACGAAAAACTGTTTTTT	CATSDPGQGNEKLFF
TRBD2	14	TRBV5-4	TRBJ2-1	-	TGTGCCAGCAGCCCTAGCGGGGGGACGGATGAGCAGTTCTTC	CASSPSGGTDEQFF
-	11	TRBV5-1	TRBJ2-1	-	TGCGCCAGCAGCTTCGAGGATGAGCAGTTCTTC	CASSFEDEQFF
-	17	TRBV21-1	TRBJ2-7	-	TGTGCCAGCAGCCCCCAGACTAGCGGGAGGTGGGTCTACGAGCAGTACTTC	CASSPQTSGRWVYEQYF
TRBD1	17	TRBV4-1	TRBJ2-7	-	TGCGCCAGCAGCCAAGATCTTTTCAGGGGGTCTACCTACGAGCAGTACTTC	CASSQDLFRGSTYEQYF
-	18	TRBV13	TRBJ2-3	-	TGTGCCAGCAGCTCCCCAAGTCGCGAGACTACGCTAGTGAGTACGCAGTATTTT	CASSSPSRETTLVSTQYF
TRBD1	15	TRBV5-1	TRBJ2-1	-	TGCGCCAGCAGCTTACAGGGGTTAGCCTACAATGAGCAGTTCTTC	CASSLQGLAYNEQFF
TRBD1	18	TRBV11-3	TRBJ1-1	-	TGTGCCAGCAGCTCACCGGACAGGGCCCACACCTTGAACACTGAAGCTTTCTTT	CASSSPDRAHTLNTEAFF
TRBD2	14	TRBV7-2	TRBJ2-1	once	TGTGCCAGCAGAACCGGGACTAGGGTAAATGAGCAGTTCTTC	CASRTGTRVNEQFF
-	13	TRBV3-1/TRBV3-2	TRBJ1-6	-	TGTGCCAGCAGCCCATCCAATAATTCACCCCTCCACTTT	CASSPSNNSPLHF
-	18	TRBV7-9	TRBJ1-6	-	TGTGCCAGCAGCTTATTTTCAGGGGCAAGCTCCTATAATTCACCCCTCCACTTT	CASSLFSGASSYNSPLHF
TRBD2	17	TRBV30	TRBJ2-6	-	TGTGCCTGGAGTCAACTAGCGCAAACCTCTGGGGCCAACGTCCTGACTTTC	CAWSQLAQTSGANVLTF
TRBD1	13	TRBV10-3	TRBJ1-2	-	TGTGCCATCACGGTGGGACAGGGTAGTGGCTACACCTTC	CAITVGQGSGYTF
-	15	TRBV3-1/TRBV3-2	TRBJ1-5	-	TGTGCCAGCAGCCCCAATTCGGGGGAAGGCCAGCCCCAGCATTTT	CASSPNSGEGQPQHF
TRBD1	16	TRBV3-1/TRBV3-2	TRBJ1-6	-	TGTGCCAGCAGCCAAGATTGGACAGGGGCCTATTCACCCCTCCACTTT	CASSQDWTGAYSPLHF
-	15	TRBV6-5	TRBJ2-1	-	TGTGCCAGCAGTTCGGGATCCGGCTCCTACAATGAGCAGTTCTTC	CASSSGSGSYNEQFF
-	14	TRBV2	TRBJ1-5	few	TGTGCCAGCAGTGAACCAGGGATAGGTCAGCCCCAGCATTTT	CASSEPGIGQPQHF
-	15	TRBV11-2	TRBJ1-2	-	TGTGCCAGCACCCCTGTGGAGGGCTGGAACTATGGCTACACCTTC	CASTPVEGWNYGYTF
-	18	TRBV28	TRBJ1-3	-	TGTGCCAGCAGTTTATCGATGGGGGGGGGTAACTCTGGAAACACCATATATTTT	CASSLSMGGGNSGNTIYF
TRBD1	18	TRBV24-1	TRBJ2-2	-	TGTGCCACCAGTGACACCGGGACAGGGGTACCGGACACCGGGGAGCTGTTTTTT	CATSDTGTGVPDTGELFF
-	12	TRBV7-9	TRBJ1-2	many	TGTGCCAGCAGCTTACAAAACTATGGCTACACCTTC	CASSLQNYGYTF
-	15	TRBV7-8	TRBJ2-1	-	TGTGCCAGCAGCCAAAAGGCGGGGGCTTACAATGAGCAGTTCTTC	CASSQKAGAYNEQFF
TRBD2	20	TRBV9	TRBJ2-5	-	TGTGCCAGCAGCCACACAACCGGGACTAGCGGGAGGGCGACAGGAGAGACCCAGTACTTC	CASSHTTGTSGRATGETQYF
-	14	TRBV29-1	TRBJ2-6	-	TGCAGCGTTGCAGGGCCCTCTGGGGCCAACGTCCTGACTTTC	CSVAGPSGANVLTF
TRBD1	16	TRBV28	TRBJ1-1	-	TGTGCCAGCAGTCCGCGCCAGGGGACAGCTAACACTGAAGCTTTCTTT	CASSPRQGTANTEAFF
TRBD1	14	TRBV18	TRBJ1-2	-	TGTGCCAGCTCACCTGGGACCGACAGGGGTACCTACACCTTC	CASSPGTDRGTYTF
-	12	TRBV4-1	TRBJ2-3	-	TGCGCCAGCTCGACTAGCACAGATACGCAGTATTTT	CASSTSTDTQYF
TRBD2	17	TRBV4-1	TRBJ2-1	-	TGCGCCAGCAGCCAAGGGGCTAGCGGGGGGGCTTACAATGAGCAGTTCTTC	CASSQGASGGAYNEQFF
TRBD1	15	TRBV7-3	TRBJ2-2	-	TGTGCCAGCAGCTTAGATCAGGGGGTCGGAGGGGAGCTGTTTTTT	CASSLDQGVGGELFF
TRBD2	14	TRBV10-2	TRBJ2-3	-	TGCGCCAGCAGAGACGCGGGGGGCACAGATACGCAGTATTTT	CASRDAGGTDTQYF
-	13	TRBV19	TRBJ1-1	few	TGTGCCAGTAGGAATCAGGGAAACACTGAAGCTTTCTTT	CASRNQGNTEAFF
-	14	TRBV6-5	TRBJ1-4	-	TGTGCCAGCAGAACAGGGAACAATAATGAAAAACTGTTTTTT	CASRTGNNNEKLFF
TRBD1	13	TRBV5-1	TRBJ2-7	once	TGCGCCAGCAGGCGGGACAGGATTACCGAGCAGTACTTC	CASRRDRITEQYF
-	16	TRBV27	TRBJ2-1	-	TGTGCCAGCAGTTTAGGGAGACTATTCAGTAACAATGAGCAGTTCTTC	CASSLGRLFSNNEQFF
-	14	TRBV28	TRBJ2-4	-	TGTGCCAGCAGAGGTGGAGTGGCCAAAAACATTCAGTACTTC	CASRGGVAKNIQYF
-	15	TRBV9	TRBJ2-2	few	TGTGCCAGCAGCGAGGGAGGAGCCTCAACCGGGGAGCTGTTTTTT	CASSEGGASTGELFF
-	14	TRBV7-2	TRBJ1-1	-	TGTGCCAGCAGCAGGTCCGGGAGGTACACTGAAGCTTTCTTT	CASSRSGRYTEAFF
-	13	TRBV12-3/TRBV12-4	TRBJ1-5	-	TGTGCCAGCAGTTTGGACACCGATCAGCCCCAGCATTTT	CASSLDTDQPQHF
-	15	TRBV5-1	TRBJ2-1	few	TGCGCCAGCAGCGGGGGCGGGGGCAACTACAATGAGCAGTTCTTC	CASSGGGGNYNEQFF
-	15	TRBV4-1	TRBJ2-5	-	TGCGCCAGCAGCCAAGATGGTCAGGGCGCGGAGACCCAGTACTTC	CASSQDGQGAETQYF
-	12	TRBV7-9	TRBJ2-3	-	TGTGCCAGCAGCTTAGACGGGGGTACGCAGTATTTT	CASSLDGGTQYF
TRBD1	14	TRBV6-5	TRBJ1-2	-	TGTGCCAGCAGCGACACCGGGACAGGTGGCGGCTACACCTTC	CASSDTGTGGGYTF
-	15	TRBV7-6	TRBJ1-4	-	TGTGCCAGCAGCCCACGGCGACTCGATAATGAAAAACTGTTTTTT	CASSPRRLDNEKLFF
-	13	TRBV15	TRBJ2-1	-	TGTGCCACCAGCAGAGCGGGGAGGAATGAGCAGTTCTTC	CATSRAGRNEQFF
TRBD1	14	TRBV9	TRBJ1-2	-	TGTGCCAGCAGCGTTGACAGGGCGAACTATGGCTACACCTTC	CASSVDRANYGYTF
-	16	TRBV24-1	TRBJ2-3	-	TGTGCCACCAGTGATTTGCGGGGAGTCCACACAGATACGCAGTATTTT	CATSDLRGVHTDTQYF
-	12	TRBV19	TRBJ2-1	-	TGTGCCAGTAGCATAGGTAACAATGAGCAGTTCTTC	CASSIGNNEQFF